These 27 T cell receptor beta chains share one sample of origin, sequenced in a study of cytomegalovirus exposure and HLA in healthy donors. PCR primers comprised 60 Vbeta and 13 Jbeta primers. Sequencing used immunoSEQ multiplex PCR; TCRdb keeps in-frame clones, though not all of them. In the table there are 100,000 to 150,000 clones, 81% of which are singletons. The sample taken for sequencing was PBMCs. The receptors originated from a young man in good health and CMV-seronegative.

V and J are TRBV30 and TRBJ2-2; the match to TRBD2 covers 10 bases. Trimming removed 3 bases from V and 7 bases from J; junction bases left unmatched: 5. The CDR3 length is 14 residues. Germline V gene data show CDR1 as GTSNPN and CDR2 as SVGIG (reference sequence). Here the CDR3 reads CAWSTSGAVGELFF. For the CDR3, the DNA is TGTGCCTGGAGCACTAGCGGGGCGGTCGGGGAGCTGTTTTTT.

This sequence joins TRBV9 and TRBJ2-2; TRBD1 matches at 10 bases. Germline V gene data show CDR1 as SGDLS and CDR2 as YYNGEE. The CDR3 loop spans 15 amino acids. The junction had 13 bases not matched to a gene; V was cut back by 4 bases and J by 13 bases. The CDR3 coding sequence is TGTGCCAGCAGCTCGAGGACAGGGGGTATGGGTAGGCTGTTTTTT. It specifies CASSSRTGGMGRLFF. Full variable domain (remainder filled in from reference TRBV9 and TRBJ2-2): DSGVTQTPKHLITATGQRVTLRCSPRSGDLSVYWYQQSLDQGLQFLIQYYNGEERAKGNILERFSAQQFPDLHSELNLSSLELGDSALYFCASSSRTGGMGRLFFGEGSRLTVL.

The chain combines TRBV28 with TRBJ1-3; D gene uncertain. With 6 bases removed from V and 1 base from J, the gap between germline ends came to 13 bases. The length of the CDR3 is 15 residues. The germline gives CDR1 MDHEN, CDR2 SYDVKM. CDR3 DNA: TGTGCCAGCAGAGCAATCCAGAGGTCTGGAAACACCATATATTTT. Protein sequence: CASRAIQRSGNTIYF.

V gene TRBV7-3 combines with J gene TRBJ2-2; D is perhaps TRBD1 (5 bases). CDR1 is SGHTA, CDR2 FQGTGA, per germline. The CDR3 totals 15 residues. The germline V and J ends were trimmed by 5 bases and 4 bases, with 14 bases remaining between them. The CDR3 region has the DNA TGTGCCAGCAGCCGGGCAGGGCGAAGCACCGGGGAGCTGTTTTTT. Protein product: CASSRAGRSTGELFF.

The rearrangement links TRBV21-1 to TRBJ2-7; TRBD2, the table's D call, lacks a check against the DNA. TRBV21-1 is given as a pseudogene. The CDR3 sequence is 16 residues long. The CDR3 coding sequence is TGTGCCAGCAGTTATGCTTACGGGACTGTACTCTACGAGCAGTACTTC. Its translation: CASSYAYGTVLYEQYF.

The J gene is TRBJ1-4, the V gene TRBV4-3, with 8 bases identical to TRBD1. There are 13 residues in the CDR3. J was trimmed by 5 bases and V by 7 bases; bases with no gene match: 3. Germline V gene data show CDR1 as LGHNA and CDR2 as YSLEER. The CDR3 DNA reads as TGCGCCAGCAAAGGGGACAGGAATGAAAAACTGTTTTTT. This encodes CASKGDRNEKLFF.

The chain is built from TRBV7-9 and TRBJ1-1; 8 bases match TRBD1. Germline CDR1 and CDR2: SEHNR and FQNEAQ (reference sequence). J was trimmed by 11 bases and V by 5 bases; bases with no gene match: 13. This CDR3 is 14 amino acids long. CDR3 protein: CASSTRGAGGRAFF. DNA of the CDR3: TGTGCCAGCAGCACAAGGGGGGCAGGGGGCAGGGCTTTCTTT.

V usage is TRBV29-1 and J usage is TRBJ2-2; TRBD2 might be the D (6 bases). Germline V gives CDR1 SQVTM, CDR2 ANQGSEA. This CDR3 has 13 residues. CDR3 bases: TGCGGCGGTCGGCAGGGAGGCACCGGGGAGCTGTTTTTT. This encodes CGGRQGGTGELFF.

In its sample, this clone was seen once. The chain recombines TRBV30 with TRBJ2-1, with D perhaps matching TRBD2 (5 bases). Germline CDR1 GTSNPN, CDR2 SVGIG (reference sequence). This CDR3 contains 15 residues. The V end was cut by 5 bases, the J end by 3 bases, with 17 bases between. DNA for the CDR3: TGTGCCTGGGGAAGTGGACTGGCGGGCTACAATGAGCAGTTCTTC. Translation gives CAWGSGLAGYNEQFF.

V usage is TRBV4-3 and J usage is TRBJ2-2, with no clear D. Germline CDR1 LGHNA, CDR2 YSLEER. Trimming shortened V by 0 bases and J by 1 base, and 6 bases separated the two germline ends. This CDR3 is 15 amino acids long. The CDR3, as DNA: TGCGCCAGCAGCCAAGATTTAGAGAACACCGGGGAGCTGTTTTTT. Its translation: CASSQDLENTGELFF.

This sequence joins TRBV7-8 and TRBJ2-1; 9 bases are a match to TRBD2. Germline CDR1 and CDR2: SGHVS and FQNEAQ. The CDR3 has 14 residues. The CDR3 sequence is CASRAGGARNEQFF. As DNA, the CDR3 is TGTGCGAGCCGGGCGGGGGGGGCGCGGAATGAGCAGTTCTTC.

The table lists this clone with a few counts. The V gene is TRBV7-9, the J gene TRBJ1-1, with D perhaps matching TRBD1 (5 bases). The CDR3 contains 18 residues. Between the trimmed V and J ends, which lost 6 bases and 0 bases, there was a span of 23 bases. CDR1 and CDR2 from the germline V gene are SEHNR and FQNEAQ (reference sequence). Here the CDR3 DNA reads TGTGCCAGCAGAGGGAGCCTGGGGAGGGGAGGGGTGAACACTGAAGCTTTCTTT. This translates into CASRGSLGRGGVNTEAFF.

This rearrangement joins TRBV29-1 to TRBJ1-4, with D hard to call. The ends were cut back, 5 bases at V and 3 bases at J, with 13 bases in the middle. Germline lookup yields CDR1 SQVTM and CDR2 ANQGSEA. The CDR3 spans 14 residues. CDR3 residues: CSVILPGPNEKLFF. CDR3 in DNA: TGCAGCGTTATATTGCCGGGTCCTAATGAAAAACTGTTTTTT. Filled out from reference TRBV29-1 and TRBJ1-4, the complete variable domain reads SAVISQKPSRDICQRGTSLTIQCQVDSQVTMMFWYRQQPGQSLTLIATANQGSEATYESGFVIDKFPISRPNLTFSTLTVSNMSPEDSSIYLCSVILPGPNEKLFFGSGTQLSVL.

V usage is TRBV9 and J usage is TRBJ2-2, with 11 bases matching TRBD1. The CDR3 consists of 15 residues. Per the germline V gene, CDR1 is SGDLS and CDR2 is YYNGEE. V shed 4 bases, J shed 7 bases, and the junction held 6 bases outside the gene matches. In DNA, the CDR3 is TGTGCCAGCAGCCCCCGGACAGGGGGCATCGGGGAGCTGTTTTTT. This sequence encodes CASSPRTGGIGELFF. The whole variable domain, remainder taken from reference TRBV9 and TRBJ2-2, is DSGVTQTPKHLITATGQRVTLRCSPRSGDLSVYWYQQSLDQGLQFLIQYYNGEERAKGNILERFSAQQFPDLHSELNLSSLELGDSALYFCASSPRTGGIGELFFGEGSRLTVL.

The chain recombines TRBV4-3 with TRBJ2-3; TRBD1 matches at 9 bases. The ends lost 6 bases at V and 3 bases at J; junction bases unmatched: 10. Germline V gives CDR1 LGHNA, CDR2 YSLEER. The CDR3 runs to 16 residues. The CDR3: CASRAAGTGLTDTQYF. DNA of the CDR3: TGCGCCAGCAGAGCAGCCGGGACAGGGTTGACAGATACGCAGTATTTT.

The J gene is TRBJ1-1, the V gene TRBV7-8; D is uncertain. The ends were cut back, 5 bases at V and 11 bases at J, with 15 bases in the middle. There are 12 residues in the CDR3. CDR1 is SGHVS and CDR2 is FQNEAQ in the germline V gene. CDR3 amino acids: CASSPTGGAAFF. CDR3 nucleotides: TGTGCCAGCAGCCCTACCGGCGGCGCGGCTTTCTTT.

The chain recombines TRBV7-2 with TRBJ1-3; tentative D call: TRBD1 (5 bases). Per germline, CDR1 SGHTA and CDR2 FQGNSA. CDR3 length: 16 residues. Trimming took off 4 bases at V and 4 bases at J, with 17 bases between the two ends. The CDR3 nucleotides read TGTGCCAGCAGCTCCAAAGCAGGGTTTTCAGGAAACACCATATATTTT. It is translated as CASSSKAGFSGNTIYF.

V and J are TRBV27 and TRBJ1-5; D not certain. This CDR3 is 13 amino acids long. Germline V lookup: CDR1 MNHEY, CDR2 SMNVEV (reference sequence). V lost 1 base and J 4 bases, leaving 5 bases between the germline ends. CDR3 in amino acids: CASSLFGNQPQHF. The CDR3 DNA reads TGTGCCAGCAGTTTATTCGGGAATCAGCCCCAGCATTTT.

The gene calls are TRBV11-2 and TRBJ1-2; D not certain. The CDR3 has 12 residues. Trimming took off 3 bases at V and 5 bases at J, with 7 bases between the two ends. Germline V gene data show CDR1 as SGHAT and CDR2 as FQNNGV. The CDR3 protein is CASSFSRYGYTF. The CDR3 bases are TGTGCCAGCAGCTTCTCCCGTTATGGCTACACCTTC.

This clone was seen only once. The rearrangement links TRBV18 to TRBJ1-1, with 7 positions matching TRBD1. V was clipped by 6 bases and J by 2 bases; unmatched bases: 6. The CDR3 is 14 amino acids. The V gene's germline CDR1 is KGHSH and CDR2 LQKENI. As DNA, the CDR3 is TGTGCCAGCTCGGTCGGGACAGTAAACACTGAAGCTTTCTTT. The encoded protein is CASSVGTVNTEAFF.

V is TRBV15 and J is TRBJ1-1, with D possibly matching TRBD1 (6 bases). Looked up from germline, CDR1 is LNHNV and CDR2 is YYDKDF (reference sequence). CDR3 length: 12 residues. Trimming pared 5 bases from V and 10 bases from J, leaving 14 bases between. The chain's CDR3 is CATSGMTGGAFF. As DNA, the CDR3 is TGTGCCACCAGCGGGATGACAGGTGGAGCTTTCTTT.

This clone was counted many times. The V call is TRBV6-4, the J call TRBJ2-1; a weak D match, TRBD1 (6 bases). Per the germline V gene, CDR1 is MRHNA and CDR2 is SNTAGT. V gave up 2 bases and J gave up 2 bases, with 7 bases separating them. The CDR3 has 14 residues. The CDR3 DNA follows: TGTGCCAGCAGTGACGGGGGCGCCTACAATGAGCAGTTCTTC. Translating it yields CASSDGGAYNEQFF.

This clone was detected only once. The V and J genes are TRBV6-4 and TRBJ1-5; tentative D call: TRBD1 (5 bases). Trimming pared 0 bases from V and 7 bases from J, leaving 10 bases between. From germline, CDR1 is MRHNA and CDR2 SNTAGT. The length of the CDR3 is 14 residues. This CDR3 reads CASSDSQGGQPQHF. For the CDR3, the DNA is TGTGCCAGCAGTGACTCGCAGGGAGGACAGCCCCAGCATTTT.

The rearrangement uses TRBV15 and TRBJ1-2, with 7 bases lining up with TRBD1. CDR3 size: 14 residues. Germline loops: CDR1 LNHNV, CDR2 YYDKDF (reference sequence). The ends lost 1 base at V and 6 bases at J; junction bases unmatched: 5. The CDR3 sequence: CATSRADRSHGYTF. The CDR3 coding sequence is TGTGCCACCAGCAGAGCGGACAGGTCCCATGGCTACACCTTC.

The rearrangement links TRBV9 to TRBJ2-1; tentative D call: TRBD2 (5 bases). The CDR3 totals 14 residues. Deletions cut 1 base from V and 7 bases from J, with 12 bases between. Looked up from germline, CDR1 is SGDLS and CDR2 is YYNGEE. The DNA for the CDR3 is TGTGCCAGCAGCGTACCTGGCCGAGGGAATGAGCAGTTCTTC. It codes for CASSVPGRGNEQFF. The full variable domain, in which reference TRBV9 and TRBJ2-1 provide the parts outside the CDR3, is DSGVTQTPKHLITATGQRVTLRCSPRSGDLSVYWYQQSLDQGLQFLIQYYNGEERAKGNILERFSAQQFPDLHSELNLSSLELGDSALYFCASSVPGRGNEQFFGPGTRLTVL.

With regard to this clone: Other nucleotide sequences from this sample produce the same CDR3. CDR3 DNA sequence: TGCGCCAGCAGCCAAGATCGGGGGATCCAAGAGACCCAGTACTTC. It yields the protein CASSQDRGIQETQYF. The chain has TRBV4-3 and TRBJ2-5; possibly TRBD2 for D (6 bases). Trimming removed 0 bases at V and 1 base at J, with 9 bases between. CDR3 size: 15 residues. Germline CDR1 LGHNA, CDR2 YSLEER.

V is TRBV4-3 and J is TRBJ2-7; D is ambiguous. The germline gives CDR1 LGHNA, CDR2 YSLEER. This CDR3 is 13 amino acids long. Trimming took off 2 bases at V and 2 bases at J, with 7 bases between the two ends. The CDR3 DNA follows: TGCGCCAGCAGCCAAAACAGTCCCTACGAGCAGTACTTC. Its translation: CASSQNSPYEQYF.